These 31 T cell receptor beta chains were sequenced from one sample in a study of cytomegalovirus exposure and HLA in healthy donors. With 60 Vbeta and 13 Jbeta primers, the PCR was carried out. Produced via immunoSEQ multiplex PCR; TCRdb's table is partial and in-frame only. This sample has 150,000 or so clones, with around 75% found just once. Sequenced input: PBMCs. The receptor source for this set is a man in his thirties or forties in good health and CMV-seropositive.

This rearrangement joins TRBV10-2 to TRBJ2-4, with 7 bases that match TRBD2. J lost 9 bases, V lost 7 bases, and 12 bases had no gene match. The CDR3 consists of 14 residues. Germline assignment: CDR1 WSHSY and CDR2 SAAADI. In DNA, the CDR3 is TGCGCCAGCACGGCGGGAGCCGCCCGGGGCATTCAGTACTTC. The encoded protein is CASTAGAARGIQYF.

The V call is TRBV30, the J call TRBJ1-5, with 8 bases lining up with TRBD1. The CDR3 is 14 amino acids. Germline CDR1 is GTSNPN and CDR2 is SVGIG (reference sequence). Germline trimming cut 0 bases from V and 5 bases from J; bases unmatched to any gene: 3. Written as DNA, the CDR3 is TGTGCCTGGAGTGTAGGACAGGGTGATCAGCCCCAGCATTTT. This sequence encodes CAWSVGQGDQPQHF.

The chain carries TRBV10-1 and TRBJ1-1; D ambiguous. Germline CDR1 WNHNN, CDR2 SYGVQD (reference sequence). V was clipped by 3 bases and J by 0 bases, with 11 bases between them. The CDR3 is 15 amino acids. For the CDR3, the DNA is TGCGCCAGCAGTGAAGCCGTCGGGATGAACACTGAAGCTTTCTTT. Amino acids: CASSEAVGMNTEAFF.

This chain uses TRBV27 with TRBJ1-1; D may be TRBD1 (5 bases). The V end lost 2 bases, the J end lost 6 bases, and 13 bases lay between the germline ends. The germline V gene encodes CDR1 MNHEY and CDR2 SMNVEV (reference sequence). This CDR3 spans 14 amino acids. The CDR3 protein is CASSLRGRVAEAFF. For the CDR3, the DNA is TGTGCCAGCAGTTTAAGGGGCCGTGTGGCTGAAGCTTTCTTT.

This sequence joins TRBV5-1 and TRBJ2-7; no clear D. The germline gives CDR1 SGHRS, CDR2 YFSETQ. The V end was cut by 4 bases, the J end by 5 bases, with 16 bases between. The CDR3 length is 14 residues. CDR3 in amino acids: CASSPRGQVHEQYF. The CDR3 nucleotides read TGCGCCAGCAGCCCCCGTGGGCAGGTCCACGAGCAGTACTTC.

This chain uses TRBV9 with TRBJ2-7; D unclear. CDR3 length equals 14 residues. Germline V gene lookup returns CDR1 SGDLS and CDR2 YYNGEE. The V gene lost 0 bases and the J gene lost 3 bases, with 10 bases spanning the gap. DNA for the CDR3: TGTGCCAGCAGCGTAGGGGCCCGAAACTACGAGCAGTACTTC. Amino acids: CASSVGARNYEQYF.

This clone turned up a few times. The V and J genes are TRBV19 and TRBJ1-1, with TRBD1 as a possible D gene (6 bases). Germline CDR1 LNHDA, CDR2 SQIVND (reference sequence). This CDR3 has 17 residues. Deletions cut 3 bases from V and 0 bases from J, with 17 bases between. The CDR3 region has the DNA TGTGCCAGTAGTATTTGGACACTTCGACAGGTGAACACTGAAGCTTTCTTT. Translation: CASSIWTLRQVNTEAFF.

The rearrangement links TRBV28 to TRBJ2-2, with D possibly matching TRBD2 (5 bases). This CDR3 has 15 amino acids. V lost 5 bases to trimming and J lost 4 bases, with 14 bases between them. The germline CDR1 and CDR2 sequences are MDHEN and SYDVKM. The CDR3 sequence is CASSPPLRATGELFF. The DNA for the CDR3 is TGTGCCAGCAGTCCGCCATTGAGGGCCACCGGGGAGCTGTTTTTT.

This clone was observed a single time. The rearrangement links TRBV9 to TRBJ2-3; 11 bases fit TRBD2. Germline values: CDR1 SGDLS, CDR2 YYNGEE. V lost 1 base to trimming and J lost 2 bases; unmatched junction nucleotides: 12. This CDR3 spans 19 amino acids. The DNA for the CDR3 is TGTGCCAGCAGCGTAAGCCCTAAGCTAGCGGGGGGTAACACAGATACGCAGTATTTT. Translating it yields CASSVSPKLAGGNTDTQYF.

The chain's CDR3 is CASSGDFFEFF. The CDR3, as DNA: TGTGCCAGCAGTGGGGACTTCTTTGAGTTCTTC. V gene TRBV27 combines with J gene TRBJ2-1, with D tentatively TRBD2 (6 bases). The germline V and J ends were trimmed by 5 bases and 14 bases, with 13 bases remaining between them. The CDR3 loop spans 11 amino acids. The V gene's germline CDR1 is MNHEY and CDR2 SMNVEV (reference sequence).

The chain joins TRBV9 to TRBJ2-6; 7 bases fit TRBD1. This CDR3 is built from 18 residues. The trim removed 5 bases at V and 0 bases at J, leaving 11 bases unmatched. CDR1 is SGDLS, CDR2 YYNGEE, per germline. CDR3 bases: TGTGCCAGCAGTATCCCCGGGACAGTAGTCTCTGGGGCCAACGTCCTGACTTTC. It codes for CASSIPGTVVSGANVLTF. Variable domain in full (rest from reference TRBV9 and TRBJ2-6): DSGVTQTPKHLITATGQRVTLRCSPRSGDLSVYWYQQSLDQGLQFLIQYYNGEERAKGNILERFSAQQFPDLHSELNLSSLELGDSALYFCASSIPGTVVSGANVLTFGAGSRLTVL.

V and J are TRBV21-1 and TRBJ1-1. TRBV21-1 is flagged as a pseudogene. The CDR3 totals 14 residues. CDR3: CASSNRVRGTEAFF. In DNA, the CDR3 is TGTGCCAGCAGCAACCGGGTCCGCGGGACTGAAGCTTTCTTT.

V is TRBV7-3 and J is TRBJ2-7; TRBD2 matches 9 bases. V shed 0 bases and J 3 bases; nucleotides not matched to a gene: 6. This CDR3 has 16 amino acids. Germline CDR1 is SGHTA and CDR2 is FQGTGA. CDR3 sequence (DNA): TGTGCCAGCAGCTTAACGCTAGCGGGGAGGGTCTACGAGCAGTACTTC. Translation: CASSLTLAGRVYEQYF. Full variable domain (rest looked up from reference TRBV7-3 and TRBJ2-7): GAGVSQTPSNKVTEKGKYVELRCDPISGHTALYWYRQSLGQGPEFLIYFQGTGAADDSGLPNDRFFAVRPEGSVSTLKIQRTERGDSAVYLCASSLTLAGRVYEQYFGPGTRLTVT.

The count of this clone is one. This rearrangement joins TRBV11-2 to TRBJ1-4; 12 bases are a match to TRBD1. The ends lost 5 bases at V and 8 bases at J; junction bases unmatched: 6. CDR3 length: 15 amino acids. Germline CDR1 is SGHAT and CDR2 is FQNNGV. This CDR3 is CASSRDRGRGEKLFF. Here the CDR3 DNA reads TGTGCCAGCAGCCGGGACAGGGGGCGAGGAGAAAAACTGTTTTTT.

The chain combines TRBV19 with TRBJ2-5; tentative D call: TRBD1 (6 bases). The ends were cut back, 6 bases at V and 4 bases at J, with 18 bases in the middle. The CDR3 extends over 15 amino acids. From germline, CDR1 is LNHDA and CDR2 SQIVND (reference sequence). In DNA form, the CDR3 reads TGTGCCAGTAGCCCCGGGACAATAAGACGAGAGACCCAGTACTTC. This sequence encodes CASSPGTIRRETQYF. Full variable domain (rest looked up from reference TRBV19 and TRBJ2-5): DGGITQSPKYLFRKEGQNVTLSCEQNLNHDAMYWYRQDPGQGLRLIYYSQIVNDFQKGDIAEGYSVSREKKESFPLTVTSAQKNPTAFYLCASSPGTIRRETQYFGPGTRLLVL.

The J gene is TRBJ1-3, the V gene TRBV30; 12 bases align to TRBD1. This CDR3 has 15 residues. Germline V gene lookup returns CDR1 GTSNPN and CDR2 SVGIG (reference sequence). V was pared by 3 bases and J by 3 bases, with 3 bases of the junction left unmatched. The CDR3 DNA reads TGTGCCTGGAGGGGGGACAGGGGGCATGGAAACACCATATATTTT. This codes for CAWRGDRGHGNTIYF.

The J gene is TRBJ1-2, the V gene TRBV5-8, with TRBD1 identical over 8 bases. This CDR3 comprises 15 residues. The J segment lost 7 bases and the V segment lost 2 bases, leaving 10 bases of the junction unmatched. Germline CDR1 SGHTS, CDR2 YDEGEE. The CDR3 DNA reads as TGTGCCAGCAGCTTATACGGACAGGGTATTTTTGGCTACACCTTC. It translates to CASSLYGQGIFGYTF.

V is TRBV6-5 and J is TRBJ2-7; TRBD2 might be the D (6 bases). Germline-derived CDR1 and CDR2 are MNHEY and SVGAGI. V lost 5 bases and J 3 bases, leaving 14 bases between the germline ends. This CDR3 comprises 14 residues. DNA for the CDR3: TGTGCCAGCAGTACCCCGGGACTCCGCTACGAGCAGTACTTC. This translates into CASSTPGLRYEQYF.

This clone occurred a few times. In nucleotides, the CDR3 is TGTGCCAGCAGCTGGAACCGGGACAGGGTTATGCCCTACTATGGCTACACCTTC. It yields the protein CASSWNRDRVMPYYGYTF. The V and J genes are TRBV28 and TRBJ1-2, with 9 bases that match TRBD1. V was pared by 6 bases and J by 3 bases, with 17 bases of the junction left unmatched. Germline V gene lookup returns CDR1 MDHEN and CDR2 SYDVKM. The CDR3 is 18 residues long.

The chain is built from TRBV29-1 and TRBJ1-1; no definite D call. Trimming cost V 6 bases and J 0 bases, with 17 bases left between them. The length of the CDR3 is 15 residues. Germline values: CDR1 SQVTM, CDR2 ANQGSEA. The CDR3 reads CSVVGLAYMNTEAFF. For the CDR3, the DNA is TGCAGCGTGGTAGGTTTAGCATACATGAACACTGAAGCTTTCTTT.

The table lists this clone with a few counts. This chain connects TRBV6-1 to TRBJ2-1; the D is unclear. The CDR3 covers 14 residues. Deletions cut 3 bases from V and 4 bases from J, with 10 bases between. CDR1 and CDR2 (germline): MNHNS, SASEGT. The CDR3 loop is CASSDSQVYNEQFF. Written as DNA, the CDR3 is TGTGCCAGCAGTGATTCCCAGGTTTACAATGAGCAGTTCTTC.

This clone has only a few counts. The chain employs TRBV19 and TRBJ2-4, with D perhaps TRBD1 (5 bases). The germline gives CDR1 LNHDA, CDR2 SQIVND (reference sequence). The CDR3 length is 14 residues. Trimming removed 6 bases at V and 6 bases at J, with 15 bases between. CDR3 DNA sequence: TGTGCCAGTAGAGTAGGGGAAGTGGGAAACATTCAGTACTTC. Translating gives CASRVGEVGNIQYF. Full variable domain (rest looked up from reference TRBV19 and TRBJ2-4): DGGITQSPKYLFRKEGQNVTLSCEQNLNHDAMYWYRQDPGQGLRLIYYSQIVNDFQKGDIAEGYSVSREKKESFPLTVTSAQKNPTAFYLCASRVGEVGNIQYFGAGTRLSVL.

This chain connects TRBV28 to TRBJ1-2; D perhaps matches TRBD1 (6 bases). The CDR3 is 12 amino acids. Trimming shortened V by 6 bases and J by 3 bases, and 8 bases separated the two germline ends. CDR1 is MDHEN and CDR2 is SYDVKM in the germline V gene. This CDR3 is CASRRTDYGYTF. In nucleotides, the CDR3 is TGTGCCAGCAGAAGGACAGACTATGGCTACACCTTC.

V gene TRBV19 combines with J gene TRBJ1-2, with D unresolved. The CDR3 length is 10 residues. Germline V gene data show CDR1 as LNHDA and CDR2 as SQIVND (reference sequence). Between the trimmed V and J ends, which lost 8 bases and 3 bases, there was a span of 4 bases. As DNA, the CDR3 is TGTGCCAGTTATGACTATGGCTACACCTTC. Translating it yields CASYDYGYTF.

This chain joins TRBV2 and TRBJ2-5; D not resolved. The CDR3 contains 13 residues. Germline V gene lookup returns CDR1 SNHLY and CDR2 FYNNEI. The V gene lost 6 bases and the J gene lost 0 bases, with 8 bases spanning the gap. The CDR3 DNA follows: TGTGCCAGCAGAATCACATACCAAGAGACCCAGTACTTC. Residues: CASRITYQETQYF.

The gene calls are TRBV30 and TRBJ2-1; maybe TRBD2 (7 bases). The CDR3 loop spans 15 amino acids. The V end was cut by 4 bases, the J end by 8 bases, with 21 bases between. Germline lookup yields CDR1 GTSNPN and CDR2 SVGIG (reference sequence). The CDR3 sequence: CAWTRGGGKSHEQFF. CDR3 bases: TGTGCCTGGACTCGTGGGGGGGGCAAGTCCCATGAGCAGTTCTTC. Filled out from reference TRBV30 and TRBJ2-1, the complete variable domain reads SQTIHQWPATLVQPVGSPLSLECTVEGTSNPNLYWYRQAAGRGLQLLFYSVGIGQISSEVPQNLSASRPQDRQFILSSKKLLLSDSGFYLCAWTRGGGKSHEQFFGPGTRLTVL.

As for this clone: The sample contains more than one DNA sequence encoding this CDR3. The chain is built from TRBV2 and TRBJ1-2; 8 positions agree with TRBD1. V lost 7 bases to trimming and J lost 4 bases; unmatched junction nucleotides: 11. Germline lookup yields CDR1 SNHLY and CDR2 FYNNEI. The CDR3 has 15 amino acids. For the CDR3, the DNA is TGTGCCAGCACCCGAGACAGGGGATATGGCTATGGCTACACCTTC. Protein: CASTRDRGYGYGYTF.

The J gene is TRBJ2-3, the V gene TRBV11-2; D unclear. V was cut by 5 bases and J by 7 bases, with 16 bases left in between. Germline loops: CDR1 SGHAT, CDR2 FQNNGV. The CDR3 extends over 14 amino acids. The CDR3: CASSPLTSPHTQYF. In DNA form, the CDR3 reads TGTGCCAGCAGCCCGCTTACCAGTCCCCATACGCAGTATTTT. Drawing the rest from reference TRBV11-2 and TRBJ2-3, the complete variable domain is EAGVAQSPRYKIIEKRQSVAFWCNPISGHATLYWYQQILGQGPKLLIQFQNNGVVDDSQLPKDRFSAERLKGVDSTLKIQPAKLEDSAVYLCASSPLTSPHTQYFGPGTRLTVL.

This rearrangement joins TRBV5-4 to TRBJ2-3, with a possible D match to TRBD2 (5 bases). The CDR3 is 14 residues long. V was pared by 0 bases and J by 4 bases, with 9 bases between. CDR1 is SGHNT and CDR2 is YYREEE in the germline V gene (reference sequence). The CDR3 reads CASSLGGLPDTQYF. The CDR3 nucleotides read TGTGCCAGCAGCTTGGGAGGACTGCCAGATACGCAGTATTTT.

V usage is TRBV4-2 and J usage is TRBJ2-3, with D unresolved. Germline CDR1 LGHNA, CDR2 YNFKEQ. V lost 0 bases and J lost 0, with 4 bases in between. The CDR3 is 14 residues long. CDR3 residues: CASSQDQSTDTQYF. As DNA, the CDR3 is TGTGCCAGCAGCCAAGACCAAAGCACAGATACGCAGTATTTT.

This clone showed up just a few times. This chain joins TRBV30 and TRBJ1-2; no firm D call. This CDR3 comprises 13 residues. Trimming pared 1 base from V and 3 bases from J, leaving 9 bases between. Germline V gene data show CDR1 as GTSNPN and CDR2 as SVGIG (reference sequence). CDR3 loop: CAWSGGSYYGYTF. The CDR3 nucleotides are TGTGCCTGGAGTGGAGGCAGCTACTATGGCTACACCTTC.